A selection of T cell receptor beta chains follows, all from one sample in a study of shared clonotypes between healthy human individuals. Data came from immunoSEQ multiplex PCR; TCRdb stores just in-frame clones and leaves some out. The table has 190,000 or so clones, approximately 62% seen once. The material sequenced was memory CD4+ T cells sorted from blood. The origin of the receptors is a man aged 25-40 years in good health. Each CDR3 is given with its conserved first and last residue. The D gene is left open where the match is weak. Where a row states a size, it is once, few, many or the class of an expanded clone; other rows omit it.

>TRBV28|-|-|TRBJ2-7
TGTGCCAGCAGTTTAAGACAGTACGAGCAGTACTTC
CASSLRQYEQYF
>TRBV30|TRBD1|many|TRBJ1-5
TGTGCCTGGAGTAGGGACAGCGGGAACAATCAGCCCCAGCATTTT
CAWSRDSGNNQPQHF
>TRBV29-1|-|once|TRBJ2-2
TGCAGCGTTGGAACACTAGCCACCGGGGAGCTGTTTTTT
CSVGTLATGELFF
>TRBV9|TRBD2|many|TRBJ2-5
TGTGCCAGCAGCGTAGGGGTGGCTAGCGGACTCCAAGAGACCCAGTACTTC
CASSVGVASGLQETQYF
>TRBV10-3|TRBD1|-|TRBJ1-5
TGTGCCATCAGTCCGGGACAGGGTCGTCAGCCCCAGCATTTT
CAISPGQGRQPQHF
>TRBV12-5|-|-|TRBJ2-3
TGTGCTAGTGGTTTGGACCCCGGGACAAGCGATACGCAGTATTTT
CASGLDPGTSDTQYF
>TRBV7-9|TRBD1|few|TRBJ1-5
TGTGCCAGCAGCTTAGGGACCGGGACAGGGGGCAATCAGCCCCAGCATTTT
CASSLGTGTGGNQPQHF
>TRBV28|-|-|TRBJ2-5
TGTGCCAGCAGCACTACAGGGAAAGAGACCCAGTACTTC
CASSTTGKETQYF
>TRBV29-1|TRBD1|-|TRBJ1-4
TGCAGCGTTGGGAGACAGGGTAATGAAAAACTGTTTTTT
CSVGRQGNEKLFF
>TRBV7-9|TRBD1|-|TRBJ2-6
TGTGCCAGCAGCTTCCCCGTTTCGACAGGGCTAGGCGGGGCCAACGTCCTGACTTTC
CASSFPVSTGLGGANVLTF
>TRBV5-1|-|-|TRBJ2-3
TGCGCCAGCAGCTTGGTGTCAGGACCAGGGCAGAATACGCAGTATTTT
CASSLVSGPGQNTQYF
>TRBV27|-|-|TRBJ1-5
TGTGCCAGCAGTTTGGCTTATAGCAATCAGCCCCAGCATTTT
CASSLAYSNQPQHF
>TRBV6-6|-|-|TRBJ1-3
TGTGCCAGCAGTTACGACGCCGGAAACACCATATATTTT
CASSYDAGNTIYF
>TRBV19|-|-|TRBJ2-5
TGTGCCAGTAGTAGCACACCCCTCGGACAACGGTGGCAAGAGACCCAGTACTTC
CASSSTPLGQRWQETQYF
>TRBV4-2|TRBD2|-|TRBJ2-7
TGTGCCAGCAGCCAAGTGAGACTAGCGTACGAGCAGTACTTC
CASSQVRLAYEQYF
>TRBV5-4|-|-|TRBJ1-4
TGTGCCAGCAGCTCCGGGTCTTATAATGAAAAACTGTTTTTT
CASSSGSYNEKLFF
>TRBV2|-|-|TRBJ1-1
TGTGCCAGCAGGGCACCGGGCCACCCGAGGCGCACTGAAGCTTTCTTT
CASRAPGHPRRTEAFF
>TRBV5-1|-|-|TRBJ1-4
TGCGCCAGCAGCTTGGTGGACCCTTTAGAAAAACTGTTTTTT
CASSLVDPLEKLFF
>TRBV28|-|few|TRBJ2-2
TGTGCCAGCAGTTCAAACACCGGGGAGCTGTTTTTT
CASSSNTGELFF
>TRBV5-4|TRBD2|-|TRBJ2-6
TGTGCCAGCAGCCTCGGACTAGCGGGAGATGATGGGGCCAACGTCCTGACTTTC
CASSLGLAGDDGANVLTF
>TRBV5-4|TRBD1|-|TRBJ1-4
TGTGCCAGCAGCGCGGGACAGGGGGCAACTAATGAAAAACTGTTTTTT
CASSAGQGATNEKLFF
>TRBV28|TRBD2|-|TRBJ2-2
TGTGCCAGCAGGGTTAGCGGGACCACCGGGGAGCTGTTTTTT
CASRVSGTTGELFF
>TRBV28|-|-|TRBJ1-3
TGTGCCAGCAGGCCGGGCAGGGGAGCTGGAAACACCATATATTTT
CASRPGRGAGNTIYF
>TRBV6-6|TRBD1|-|TRBJ2-1
TGTGCCAGCAGCCGGACAGGGAACAATGAGCAGTTCTTC
CASSRTGNNEQFF
>TRBV9|-|-|TRBJ2-6
TGTGCCAGCAGCGCAGGGGGTTCCGGGGGTCGCTCTGGGGCCAACGTCCTGACTTTC
CASSAGGSGGRSGANVLTF
>TRBV7-9|-|-|TRBJ2-7
TGTGCCAGCAGCTTAGTGTCCGTCGAGCAGTACTTC
CASSLVSVEQYF
>TRBV6-1|TRBD1|once|TRBJ2-7
TGTGCCACCTCGCAGGGGGTACGCTACGAGCAGTACTTC
CATSQGVRYEQYF
>TRBV19|-|-|TRBJ2-2
TGTGCCAGTTCCTCTACTTTTTCCGGGGAGCTGTTTTTT
CASSSTFSGELFF
>TRBV6-5|-|few|TRBJ1-1
TGTGCCAGCAGTTACTCCTCTCACGGGAACACTGAAGCTTTCTTT
CASSYSSHGNTEAFF
>TRBV5-1|TRBD1|many|TRBJ2-7
TGCGCCAGCAGCTACCGGGACAGGGGCTCCGAGCAGTACTTC
CASSYRDRGSEQYF
>TRBV7-9|-|-|TRBJ1-5
TGTGCCAGCAGCCCTTTGGGTCCCAATCAGCCCCAGCATTTT
CASSPLGPNQPQHF
>TRBV4-3|-|-|TRBJ1-2
TGCGCCAGCAGCCAAGAAGGGAGGGACTACACCTTC
CASSQEGRDYTF
>TRBV29-1|-|once|TRBJ1-2
TGCAGCGTTGAATCTCCAGGGGCCGCGGGTGGCTACACCTTC
CSVESPGAAGGYTF
>TRBV18|TRBD1|-|TRBJ1-3
TGTGCCAGCTCACTCGACAGGGACACCATATATTTT
CASSLDRDTIYF
>TRBV28|-|-|TRBJ1-5
TGTGCCAGCAGTTTCGGGCGTCAGCCCCAGCATTTT
CASSFGRQPQHF
>TRBV18|TRBD1|-|TRBJ2-3
TGTGCCAGCTCACCAATAACAACAGGGGAGCATGGAGATACGCAGTATTTT
CASSPITTGEHGDTQYF
>TRBV2|TRBD1|-|TRBJ1-1
TGTGCCAGCACCCGGAGAGCCGTCGGGACAGGCCCCGGGAACACTGAAGCTTTCTTT
CASTRRAVGTGPGNTEAFF
>TRBV5-1|TRBD1|-|TRBJ1-4
TGCGCCAGCAGCTCGGGAGGACAGGGGTTTGAAAAACTGTTTTTT
CASSSGGQGFEKLFF
>TRBV19|TRBD2|-|TRBJ2-1
TGTGCCAGTAGTTCGACTAGCGGGAGAATCTACAATGAGCAGTTCTTC
CASSSTSGRIYNEQFF
>TRBV7-9|-|-|TRBJ2-5
TGTGCCAGCAGCAAAATTCATGGGCCCCAGTTGACCGGGACCCAGTACTTC
CASSKIHGPQLTGTQYF
>TRBV6-1|TRBD1|few|TRBJ1-1
TGTGCCAGCAGTGAAAGACAGGGGTTGAACACTGAAGCTTTCTTT
CASSERQGLNTEAFF
>TRBV5-4|-|-|TRBJ1-5
TGTGCCAGCAGCTTGGATCGGTTTCAGCCCCAGCATTTT
CASSLDRFQPQHF
>TRBV18|TRBD1|-|TRBJ2-5
TGTGCCAGCTCACCATCGTACCCAGGGGGCCAGCAAGAGACCCAGTACTTC
CASSPSYPGGQQETQYF
>TRBV10-2|-|-|TRBJ2-5
TGCGCCAGCAGTGGGGCAGCTAGCCGGGAGACCCAGTACTTC
CASSGAASRETQYF